This T cell receptor beta chain was obtained from a study of naive and memory T cell subsets. Germline values: CDR1 MNHEY, CDR2 SMNVEV (reference sequence). The V end was cut by 5 bases, the J end by 2 bases, with 9 bases between. CDR3 length: 13 amino acids. The SP2 primer and nested alpha and beta constant region primers amplified ligated cDNA in four rounds. For blood and skin samples, reverse transcription used TCR alpha and beta constant primers. TCRdb passed the 5' RACE reads through MiXCR, listing each CDR3 protein once. Here the sample spans 58,000 or so distinct CDR3 sequences, around 7.3% being singletons. This clonotype was observed at least ten times. The antigen is not known. The library had UMIs added by 3' ligation of an oligonucleotide to TCR cDNA. Whole-blood samples were under 3 ml of peripheral blood from healthy adult volunteers. Cells were not sorted; total RNA input targeted 1 to 1000 ng.

Whole-study results and caveats: This RNA-based method may be sensitive to activation-related transcript changes.

The sequence derives from a female donor in good health. J is TRBJ1-1 and V is TRBV27; D is uncertain. CDR3 protein: CASSNRPNTEAFF. DNA of the CDR3: TGTGCCAGCAGTAACAGACCTAACACTGAAGCTTTCTTT.